This is a list of T cell receptor beta chains from one sample in a study of shared clonotypes between healthy human individuals. Only in-frame clones appear in the TCRdb table, and some are missing; sequencing was by immunoSEQ multiplex PCR. The sample shows about 2 million clones, 85% to 95% of them seen only once. The material sequenced was naive CD4+ T cells sorted from blood. The origin of the receptors is a man between 18 and 35 years old in good health. Each CDR3 is given with its conserved first and last residue. The order of the fields is clone size, D gene, V gene, J gene, CDR3 DNA, CDR3 protein. D genes are given only for firm matches. Clone size is not always given. Where it is, it says once, few, many or a class for expanded clones.

size: -
D: -
V: TRBV28
J: TRBJ2-1
DNA: TGTGCCAGCAGCAGGGCAAGCGGAGTGTTCTTC
CDR3: CASSRASGVFF

size: -
D: -
V: TRBV18
J: TRBJ2-6
DNA: TGTGCCAGCTCACCACCCACAGCCAGCTCTGGGGCCAACGTCCTGACTTTC
CDR3: CASSPPTASSGANVLTF

size: -
D: TRBD2
V: TRBV4-1
J: TRBJ2-3
DNA: TGCGCCAGCAGCCAAGAGGGCAGCGGGGGGCTGACAGATACGCAGTATTTT
CDR3: CASSQEGSGGLTDTQYF

size: -
D: TRBD1
V: TRBV4-1
J: TRBJ1-5
DNA: TGCGCCAGCAGCCAAGGATCTGCAGGGGGGGAGACTCAGCCCCAGCATTTT
CDR3: CASSQGSAGGETQPQHF

size: few
D: TRBD1
V: TRBV6-5
J: TRBJ2-6
DNA: TGTGCCAGCAGTTTCCGACAGGGATGGGCCAACGTCCTGACTTTC
CDR3: CASSFRQGWANVLTF

size: -
D: TRBD2
V: TRBV5-4
J: TRBJ2-3
DNA: TGTGCCAGCAGCTCCGAACTAGCGGGAGGGAGTACGCAGTATTTT
CDR3: CASSSELAGGSTQYF

size: once
D: TRBD1
V: TRBV28
J: TRBJ1-1
DNA: TGTGCCAGCAGCATAAGACAGGGGGCCCAAGTCGAAGCTTTCTTT
CDR3: CASSIRQGAQVEAFF

size: -
D: TRBD1
V: TRBV6-5
J: TRBJ1-6
DNA: TGTGCCAGCAGTGCCGGGACAGGGAATTCACCCCTCCACTTT
CDR3: CASSAGTGNSPLHF

size: -
D: TRBD1
V: TRBV5-5
J: TRBJ2-7
DNA: TGTGCCAGCACCCCTAGGACAGGGGGTTACGAGCAGTACTTC
CDR3: CASTPRTGGYEQYF

size: -
D: -
V: TRBV4-1
J: TRBJ1-4
DNA: TGCGCCAGCAGCCAAGACGGACAGTTACGCGAAAAACTGTTTTTT
CDR3: CASSQDGQLREKLFF

size: -
D: -
V: TRBV28
J: TRBJ2-7
DNA: TGTGCCAGCAGTTCCCTGCCGGCGATCAAGCAGTACTTC
CDR3: CASSSLPAIKQYF

size: -
D: -
V: TRBV6-6
J: TRBJ1-1
DNA: TGTGCCAGCAGTTCGATAGATTTGACAGGCCTGGCTTTCTTT
CDR3: CASSSIDLTGLAFF

size: -
D: -
V: TRBV5-6
J: TRBJ2-3
DNA: TGTGCCAGCAGCTTCCGAGGGGTTAGCACAGATACGCAGTATTTT
CDR3: CASSFRGVSTDTQYF

size: -
D: -
V: TRBV2
J: TRBJ1-1
DNA: TGTGCCAGCAGTGAACCGGTGAAGGGGAACACTGAAGCTTTCTTT
CDR3: CASSEPVKGNTEAFF

size: -
D: TRBD2
V: TRBV7-7
J: TRBJ2-5
DNA: TGTGCTAGCAGTTTCTCTGCGGGGGGCCGGTTCAGGGAGACCCAGTACTTC
CDR3: CASSFSAGGRFRETQYF

size: -
D: -
V: TRBV27
J: TRBJ1-6
DNA: TGTGCCAGCAGTTTATCTGGGGCTTCACCCCTCCACTTT
CDR3: CASSLSGASPLHF

size: -
D: -
V: TRBV18
J: TRBJ1-5
DNA: TGTGCCAGCTCGACGCTGCCCCCGTCCGGCGATCAGCCCCAGCATTTT
CDR3: CASSTLPPSGDQPQHF

size: -
D: TRBD2
V: TRBV10-3
J: TRBJ2-3
DNA: TGTGCCATCAGTGTCAACCAGCGGGAGCCGGGGGATACGCAGTATTTT
CDR3: CAISVNQREPGDTQYF

size: -
D: -
V: TRBV7-8
J: TRBJ1-5
DNA: TGTGCCAGCAGCCCGCGGGGATGGGGCAATCAGCCCCAGCATTTT
CDR3: CASSPRGWGNQPQHF

size: once
D: -
V: TRBV7-2
J: TRBJ2-7
DNA: TGTGCCAGCACCGCCAATGGGAGAGGCGAGCAGTACTTC
CDR3: CASTANGRGEQYF

size: -
D: -
V: TRBV28
J: TRBJ1-5
DNA: TGTGCCACCCGGGACGTAGGCAATCAACCCCAGCATTTT
CDR3: CATRDVGNQPQHF

size: -
D: -
V: TRBV10-1
J: TRBJ2-3
DNA: TGCGCCAGCAGTGAGGGTTGGGGCGGTCGCACAGATACGCAGTATTTT
CDR3: CASSEGWGGRTDTQYF

size: once
D: TRBD1
V: TRBV27
J: TRBJ1-2
DNA: TGTGCCAGCAGTCGGGGACAGGGACTCTATGGCTACACCTTC
CDR3: CASSRGQGLYGYTF

size: -
D: TRBD2
V: TRBV4-3
J: TRBJ2-5
DNA: TGCGCCAGCAGCCAAGAGGCGGGAGGCGAGACCCAGTACTTC
CDR3: CASSQEAGGETQYF

size: once
D: -
V: TRBV2
J: TRBJ1-1
DNA: TGTGCCAGCACTCTAACAGGGAGGGAGACTGAAGCTTTCTTT
CDR3: CASTLTGRETEAFF

size: -
D: -
V: TRBV18
J: TRBJ1-5
DNA: TGTGCCAGCTCACCTATGGACGAGGGACAGCCCCAGCATTTT
CDR3: CASSPMDEGQPQHF

size: -
D: TRBD1
V: TRBV4-2
J: TRBJ2-7
DNA: TGTGCCAGCAGCCAGCGGACAGGGGGCGCGGTCGAGCAGTACTTC
CDR3: CASSQRTGGAVEQYF

size: -
D: -
V: TRBV5-6
J: TRBJ2-7
DNA: TGTGCCAGCAGCGGTGACCTAGTTAACTACGAGCAGTACTTC
CDR3: CASSGDLVNYEQYF

size: -
D: -
V: TRBV6-4
J: TRBJ1-5
DNA: TGTGCCAGCCAGCAGTATCCGGGGGGCGAGAGCAATCAGCCCCAGCATTTT
CDR3: CASQQYPGGESNQPQHF

size: many
D: TRBD1
V: TRBV29-1
J: TRBJ1-2
DNA: TGCAGCGTTCAGGGGGCGAATGGCTACACCTTC
CDR3: CSVQGANGYTF

size: -
D: -
V: TRBV2
J: TRBJ1-2
DNA: TGTGCCAGCAGACCCGACAGACCGTATGGCTACACCTTC
CDR3: CASRPDRPYGYTF

size: -
D: -
V: TRBV7-9
J: TRBJ2-1
DNA: TGTGCCAGCAGCTTAAGTACTGGGGATGAGCAGTTCTTC
CDR3: CASSLSTGDEQFF

size: once
D: -
V: TRBV9
J: TRBJ1-1
DNA: TGTGCCAGCAGCGTAGTCACCGGGGTCGGCACTGAAGCTTTCTTT
CDR3: CASSVVTGVGTEAFF

size: -
D: -
V: TRBV5-4
J: TRBJ1-3
DNA: TGTGCCAGCAGCTTGGCCGGTCTGGTACAGGGTGGAAACACCATATATTTT
CDR3: CASSLAGLVQGGNTIYF

size: -
D: -
V: TRBV29-1
J: TRBJ2-5
DNA: TGCAGCGTTGCAGGGGGGGAGACCCAGTACTTC
CDR3: CSVAGGETQYF

size: -
D: TRBD1
V: TRBV18
J: TRBJ2-7
DNA: TGTGCCAGCTCACCGTTACCGGGACAGGTTACTTACGAGCAGTACTTC
CDR3: CASSPLPGQVTYEQYF

size: -
D: -
V: TRBV7-6
J: TRBJ1-4
DNA: TGTGCCAGCAGCTCGTCGGCGGGCTTTGGGGAAAAACTGTTTTTT
CDR3: CASSSSAGFGEKLFF